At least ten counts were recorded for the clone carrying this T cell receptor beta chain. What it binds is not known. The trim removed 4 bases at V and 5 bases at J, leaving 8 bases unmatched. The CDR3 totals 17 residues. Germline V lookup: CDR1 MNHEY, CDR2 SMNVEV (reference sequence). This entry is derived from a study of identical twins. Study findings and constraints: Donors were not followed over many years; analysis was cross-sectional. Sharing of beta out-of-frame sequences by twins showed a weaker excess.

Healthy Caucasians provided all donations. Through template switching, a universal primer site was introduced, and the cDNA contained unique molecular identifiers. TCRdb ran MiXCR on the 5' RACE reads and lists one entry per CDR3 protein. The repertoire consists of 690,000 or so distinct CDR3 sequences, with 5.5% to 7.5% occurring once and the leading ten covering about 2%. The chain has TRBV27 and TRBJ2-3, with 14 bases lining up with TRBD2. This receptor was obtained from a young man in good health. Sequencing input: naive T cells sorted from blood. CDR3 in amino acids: CASSSGTSGSFLDTQYF. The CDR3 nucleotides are TGTGCCAGCAGTTCCGGGACTAGCGGGAGTTTTTTAGATACGCAGTATTTT.